This TCR beta chain was observed in a study of CD8 T cells in ankylosing spondylitis. The CDR3 sequence is 15 residues long. The germline gives CDR1 SGDLS, CDR2 YYNGEE. Study outcomes and limitations: Within ankylosing spondylitis blood, a TCR beta motif made up of eight or nine highly homologous variants appeared to be characteristic. Reports of some motif variants in reactive arthritis synovial fluid and blood predate this one. There was reportedly significant enrichment of clones that were disease-linked in matched ankylosing spondylitis synovial fluid.

To note about this clonotype: Its specificity is unknown. One junction end does not reproduce the germline sequence, and a read error may be involved.

Preparation of TCR beta libraries was done by quantitative 5'-RACE with molecular barcodes. TCRdb ran MiXCR on the 5' RACE reads and lists one entry per CDR3 protein. The table lists 350,000 or so distinct CDR3 sequences, around 7.6% of them singletons. Sequencing was performed on blood, either unsorted or a sorted T cell fraction (not recorded which). This clonotype originated in a male donor with ankylosing spondylitis. The chain is built from TRBV9 and TRBJ2-1; 8 bases are shared with TRBD2. DNA for the CDR3: TGTGCCAGCACCGTAGCGGGGCAGCCCTACAATGAGCAGTTCTTC. This codes for CASTVAGQPYNEQFF.